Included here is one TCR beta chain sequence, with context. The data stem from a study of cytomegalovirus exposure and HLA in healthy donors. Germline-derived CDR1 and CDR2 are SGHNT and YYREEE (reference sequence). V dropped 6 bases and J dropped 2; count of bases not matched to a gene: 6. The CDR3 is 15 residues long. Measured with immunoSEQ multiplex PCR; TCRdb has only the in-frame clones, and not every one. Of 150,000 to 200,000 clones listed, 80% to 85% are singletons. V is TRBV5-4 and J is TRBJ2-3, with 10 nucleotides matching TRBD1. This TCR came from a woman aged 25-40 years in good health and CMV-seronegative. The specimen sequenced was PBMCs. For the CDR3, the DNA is TGTGCCAGCAAACCGGGACAGGGGAACACAGATACGCAGTATTTT. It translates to CASKPGQGNTDTQYF.